This TCR beta chain was documented in a study of tumor-infiltrating lymphocytes in primary liver carcinoma. Study overall: Tumor lesions were T1-T3 N0M0 and spanned roughly 4.2 to 11 cm.

The researchers produced TCR beta cDNA from roughly 500 ng total RNA with a constant-region primer. Construction of TCR beta libraries relied on three successive nested multiplex PCR rounds employing slightly modified ARM-PCR. Forward primers for TRBV1-TRBV30 and a C-beta reverse primer served the first two PCR rounds, at about 10 cycles each. TCRdb re-called the multiplex PCR reads through MiXCR, storing one row per CDR3 protein. Among approximately 330,000 distinct CDR3 sequences listed, less than 65% were seen once. This clonotype has ten or more counts. Its antigen is undetermined. Germline values: CDR1 SQVTM, CDR2 ANQGSEA. The CDR3 spans 12 residues. After removal of 7 bases from V and 2 bases from J, the junction contained 4 bases not matched to a gene. Study outcomes and limitations: Tumors significantly exceeded blood in top-250-clone fraction (p = 0.039). CD4+ and CD8+ repertoires could not be compared in these unsorted bulk samples.

Germline DNA was also extracted, with blood RNA taken from unsorted whole blood. Roughly 3.9 milliliters of peripheral blood were drawn presurgically. The sequencing sample was made of peripheral blood. The chain couples TRBV29-1 to TRBJ2-7; 8 bases line up with TRBD1. The sequence came from a man aged 35 to 55 with primary liver carcinoma and hepatitis B virus infection. In DNA form, the CDR3 reads TGCAGCGCGCGGACAGGGACCTACGAGCAGTACTTC. This codes for CSARTGTYEQYF.